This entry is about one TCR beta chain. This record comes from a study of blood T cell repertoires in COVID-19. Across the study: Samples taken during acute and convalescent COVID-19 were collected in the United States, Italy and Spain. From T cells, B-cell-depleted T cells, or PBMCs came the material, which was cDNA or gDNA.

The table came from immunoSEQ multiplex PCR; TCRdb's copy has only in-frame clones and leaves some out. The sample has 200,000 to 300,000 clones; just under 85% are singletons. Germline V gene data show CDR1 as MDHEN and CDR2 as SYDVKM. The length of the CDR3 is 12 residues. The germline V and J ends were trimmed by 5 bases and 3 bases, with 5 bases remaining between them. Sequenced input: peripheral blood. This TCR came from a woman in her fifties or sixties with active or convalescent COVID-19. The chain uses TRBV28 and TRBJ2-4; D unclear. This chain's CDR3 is CASSQFKNIQYF. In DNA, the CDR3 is TGTGCCAGCAGTCAGTTCAAAAACATTCAGTACTTC.